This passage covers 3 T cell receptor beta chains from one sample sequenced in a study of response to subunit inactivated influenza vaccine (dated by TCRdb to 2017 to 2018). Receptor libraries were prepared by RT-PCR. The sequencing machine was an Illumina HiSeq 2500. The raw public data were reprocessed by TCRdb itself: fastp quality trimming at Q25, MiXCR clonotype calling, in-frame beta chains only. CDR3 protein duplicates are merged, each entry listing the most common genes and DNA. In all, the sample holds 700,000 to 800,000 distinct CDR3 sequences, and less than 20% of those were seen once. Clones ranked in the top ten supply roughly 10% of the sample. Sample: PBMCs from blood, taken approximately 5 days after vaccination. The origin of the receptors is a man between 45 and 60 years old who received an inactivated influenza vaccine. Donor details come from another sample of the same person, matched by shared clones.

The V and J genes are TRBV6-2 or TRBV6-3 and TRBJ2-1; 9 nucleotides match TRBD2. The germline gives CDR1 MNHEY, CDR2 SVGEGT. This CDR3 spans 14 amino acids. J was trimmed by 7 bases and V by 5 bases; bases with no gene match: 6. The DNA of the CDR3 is TGTGCCAGCAGTACGACTAGCGGAGAGAATGAGCAGTTCTTC. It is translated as CASSTTSGENEQFF.

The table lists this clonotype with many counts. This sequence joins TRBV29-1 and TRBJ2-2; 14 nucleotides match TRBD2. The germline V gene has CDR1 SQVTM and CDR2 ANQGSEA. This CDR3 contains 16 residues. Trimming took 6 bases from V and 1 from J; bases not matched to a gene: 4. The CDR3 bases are TGCAGCGTAGAGGGACTAGCGGGGGAGAACACCGGGGAGCTGTTTTTT. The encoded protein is CSVEGLAGENTGELFF.

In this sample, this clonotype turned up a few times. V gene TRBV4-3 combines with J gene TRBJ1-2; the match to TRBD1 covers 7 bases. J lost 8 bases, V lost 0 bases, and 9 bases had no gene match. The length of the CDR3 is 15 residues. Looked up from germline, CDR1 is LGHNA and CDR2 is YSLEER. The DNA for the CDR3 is TGCGCCAGCAGCCAAGATGCGACAGGGTGGTCGGGCTACACCTTC. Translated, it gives CASSQDATGWSGYTF.